This T cell receptor (beta chain) was identified in a study of T cell responses to AZD1222 COVID-19 vaccine. Study outcomes and limitations: The donor cohort was predominantly white British with a female majority, and clonal diversity may have been underestimated. CD4 TCRs covered the whole spike, strongest at regions 160-218 and 743-854. Recipients of AZD1222 seropositive at baseline numbered only 6 or 7. Unmutated variant regions reportedly attract nearly half of all spike-specific TCRs.

Comments on this clone: Its target is unknown.

Trimming pared 6 bases from V and 6 bases from J, leaving 14 bases between. This CDR3 comprises 13 residues. Germline CDR1 is MDHEN and CDR2 is SYDVKM. Libraries were prepared by immunoSEQ multiplex PCR; TCRdb keeps only in-frame clonotypes and omits some of them. In the table there are around 74,000 clones, roughly 94% of which are singletons. This sample comprised peripheral blood, obtained on day 0 of MenACWY control vaccination. This receptor was identified in an adult in good health. The chain joins TRBV28 to TRBJ1-2, with unresolved D. In nucleotides, the CDR3 is TGTGCCAGCAGATCCGGAGGAGGAGATGGCTACACCTTC. Protein: CASRSGGGDGYTF.